This T cell receptor (beta chain) is from a study of CXCR3-negative and CXCR3-positive naive CD8 T cells. Study-level points and caveats: More hydrophobic TRB CDR3s occurred in CXCR3-positive than in CXCR3-negative naive cells. Memory cells showed distinct TRBV-TRBJ patterns, while the two naive subsets matched. The naive subsets expressed comparable surface CD5, and the authors inferred TCR strength from TRB CDR3 properties. Diversity proved comparably high across both naive subsets and much lower in memory CD8+ cells.

Libraries were UMI-labeled 5' RACE TRB cDNA. TCRdb reprocessed the 5' RACE reads and reports one entry per CDR3 protein, with no DNA. The listing records some 120,000 distinct CDR3 sequences. The CDR3 loop spans 15 amino acids. Germline V gives CDR1 MDHEN, CDR2 SYDVKM. In the case of this clonotype: The antigen remains unidentified.

Those CD8+ T cells considered naive were CD45RO-CCR7+CD27+CD95-. Material for sequencing was naive CXCR3+ CD8+ T cells from blood. Sample subset: CD45RO-CCR7+CD27+CD95- naive CD8+ T cells expressing CXCR3 (TNR3+). This sequence originates from a human donor in good health. Some clones in this sample may be carry-over from other donors' samples. This chain uses TRBV28 with TRBJ1-5; the TCRdb call, TRBD1, lacks DNA for checking. The CDR3 reads CASSPPGASNQPQHF.